These 15 T cell receptor beta chains share one sample of origin, sequenced in a study of T cell responses to AZD1222 COVID-19 vaccine (dated by TCRdb to 2020 to 2023). The time point label here, explained by the study, means: about 28 days (+/-7) after the second vaccine dose. Libraries were made using the immunoSEQ multiplex PCR assay. Not all clones reach the TCRdb copy of this immuneACCESS table, which keeps in-frame sequences only. Checked studies attribute under half of the gap to unresolved V genes and leave the rest unexplained. This sample lists roughly 140,000 clones; 90% were detected once. Of the sample, 3% to 3.5% is held by the ten largest clones. The specimen was peripheral blood, collected 28 days after the second AZD1222 dose. These receptors came from an adult who received the AZD1222 COVID-19 vaccine.

The gene calls are TRBV18 and TRBJ2-2; 8 nucleotides line up with TRBD2. CDR3 length: 17 residues. J gave up 3 bases and V 2 bases, and 8 bases lay outside the gene matches. Germline loops: CDR1 KGHSH, CDR2 LQKENI. The DNA for the CDR3 is TGTGCCAGCTCACCAAGGGAAGCGGGAGTGGACACCGGGGAGCTGTTTTTT. Translation: CASSPREAGVDTGELFF.

The rearrangement joins TRBV30 to TRBJ1-3; D ambiguous. Germline V gives CDR1 GTSNPN, CDR2 SVGIG (reference sequence). This CDR3 is 14 amino acids long. The germline V and J ends were trimmed by 3 bases and 0 bases, with 9 bases remaining between them. This chain's CDR3 is CAWSDGFSGNTIYF. In nucleotides, the CDR3 is TGTGCCTGGAGCGATGGATTCTCTGGAAACACCATATATTTT.

CDR3 loop: CASSQEGPLATDTQYF. In DNA, the CDR3 is TGTGCCAGCAGCCAAGAAGGCCCGTTGGCCACAGATACGCAGTATTTT. The chain recombines TRBV4-2 with TRBJ2-3; unclear D gene. Germline CDR1 and CDR2: LGHNA and YNFKEQ. There are 16 residues in the CDR3. With 0 bases removed from V and 2 bases from J, the gap between germline ends came to 12 bases.

The chain is built from TRBV12-3 or TRBV12-4 and TRBJ2-7; tentatively, D is TRBD1 (5 bases). V lost 2 bases to trimming and J lost 3 bases, with 8 bases between them. The CDR3 totals 13 residues. The CDR3 DNA is TGTGCCAGCAGTTTACAGGGTCTCTACGAGCAGTACTTC. The encoded protein is CASSLQGLYEQYF.

V gene TRBV4-1 combines with J gene TRBJ1-3; 9 bases map to TRBD1. The length of the CDR3 is 17 residues. Germline trimming cut 4 bases from V and 3 bases from J; bases unmatched to any gene: 10. Looked up from germline, CDR1 is MGHRA and CDR2 is YSYEKL. The CDR3 reads CASSLGPGTGNGNTIYF. DNA for the CDR3: TGCGCCAGCAGCCTTGGACCTGGGACAGGGAATGGAAACACCATATATTTT.

CDR3: CASSLDRERGGYTF. Written as DNA, the CDR3 is TGTGCCAGCAGCTTAGACAGGGAACGGGGTGGCTACACCTTC. This chain uses TRBV7-8 with TRBJ1-2; tentatively, D is TRBD1 (6 bases). Germline CDR1 is SGHVS and CDR2 is FQNEAQ. Trimming shortened V by 1 base and J by 7 bases, and 13 bases separated the two germline ends. This CDR3 is built from 14 residues.

This clone has only a few counts. The V gene is TRBV9, the J gene TRBJ1-2; D may be TRBD1 (5 bases). Germline V lookup: CDR1 SGDLS, CDR2 YYNGEE. Trimming removed 6 bases at V and 0 bases at J, with 15 bases between. This CDR3 has 15 amino acids. CDR3 residues: CASKETMGANYGYTF. The CDR3 DNA follows: TGTGCCAGCAAAGAAACCATGGGGGCTAACTATGGCTACACCTTC.

This chain uses TRBV9 with TRBJ1-2; D is perhaps TRBD1 (5 bases). The V gene's germline CDR1 is SGDLS and CDR2 YYNGEE. V dropped 3 bases and J dropped 0 bases, with 15 bases sitting between them. CDR3 length: 16 residues. The CDR3 region has the DNA TGTGCCAGCAGCGGATACGGGACTGTGACTAACTATGGCTACACCTTC. Encoded protein: CASSGYGTVTNYGYTF.

The chain combines TRBV27 with TRBJ1-3; TRBD1 matches 7 bases. With V trimmed by 0 bases and J by 4 bases, 3 bases remained unmatched. CDR1 and CDR2 (germline): MNHEY, SMNVEV (reference sequence). The CDR3 consists of 15 residues. Written as DNA, the CDR3 is TGTGCCAGCAGTTTATCGATAGGGGGCGGAAACACCATATATTTT. It translates to CASSLSIGGGNTIYF.

The chain carries TRBV6-2 or TRBV6-3 and TRBJ1-2; TRBD1 matches 9 bases. J lost 6 bases, V lost 5 bases, and 4 bases had no gene match. This CDR3 region has 13 residues. CDR1 MNHEY and CDR2 SVGEGT come from the germline V gene. CDR3 in DNA: TGTGCCAGCAGTACGGGGACAGGGAATGGCTACACCTTC. Its translation is CASSTGTGNGYTF.

The V gene is TRBV15, the J gene TRBJ2-1, with 8 bases lining up with TRBD2. Germline V CDR1 and CDR2: LNHNV, YYDKDF (reference sequence). CDR3 size: 17 residues. V shed 1 base and J 9 bases; nucleotides not matched to a gene: 14. CDR3 nucleotides: TGTGCCACCAGCAGAGCGGTAGGGACTAGTCGGGGGGGTGAGCAGTTCTTC. It codes for CATSRAVGTSRGGEQFF.

The chain employs TRBV7-2 and TRBJ1-5; D is ambiguous. This CDR3 has 13 amino acids. Trimming removed 1 base at V and 3 bases at J, with 4 bases between. The V gene's germline CDR1 is SGHTA and CDR2 FQGNSA. The CDR3 sequence: CASSLGANQPQHF. CDR3 nucleotides: TGTGCCAGCAGCTTAGGTGCCAATCAGCCCCAGCATTTT.

The chain has TRBV18 and TRBJ2-7; D is ambiguous. The germline CDR1 and CDR2 sequences are KGHSH and LQKENI. V was trimmed by 4 bases and J by 5 bases, leaving 12 bases between them. There are 13 residues in the CDR3. In nucleotides, the CDR3 is TGTGCCAGCTCACTCGGACCAACAAACGAGCAGTACTTC. It translates to CASSLGPTNEQYF.

The J gene is TRBJ2-5, the V gene TRBV24-1; 15 bases match TRBD2. V was clipped by 0 bases and J by 5 bases; unmatched bases: 6. This CDR3 comprises 18 residues. CDR1 KGHDR and CDR2 SFDVKD come from the germline V gene. CDR3 amino acids: CATSDLQGLAGGPETQYF. CDR3 DNA sequence: TGTGCCACCAGTGATTTGCAAGGACTAGCGGGAGGGCCTGAGACCCAGTACTTC.

A note on this clone: This CDR3 is also generated by other DNA sequences in the sample. This sequence joins TRBV18 and TRBJ2-7; no firm D call. The CDR3 sequence is 13 residues long. V was trimmed by 2 bases and J by 0 bases, leaving 5 bases between them. The germline gives CDR1 KGHSH, CDR2 LQKENI. In DNA, the CDR3 is TGTGCCAGCTCACCAGGAAGCTCCTACGAGCAGTACTTC. It translates to CASSPGSSYEQYF.